This TCR beta chain is drawn from a study of blood T cell repertoires in COVID-19. In the source study's methods: Reference gene primer amplification gave nucleated cell count estimates. The data were produced by immunoSEQ multiplex PCR, yet TCRdb's version contains in-frame clones alone and is incomplete. V, J and clone size were drawn from that table, and D and trimming were deduced from the DNA. The sample lists more than 150,000 clones, 70% to 90% occurring once. Per germline, CDR1 MRHNA and CDR2 SNTAGT. The CDR3 extends over 13 amino acids. The V end was cut by 6 bases, the J end by 7 bases, with 10 bases between.

This sequence joins TRBV6-4 and TRBJ1-6, with unresolved D. This clonotype was obtained from a man aged 18-30 years with acute or convalescent COVID-19. The sample taken for sequencing was peripheral blood. Here the CDR3 DNA reads TGTGCCAGCAGCATGTGGGAGAATTCACCCCTCCACTTT. It encodes CASSMWENSPLHF.